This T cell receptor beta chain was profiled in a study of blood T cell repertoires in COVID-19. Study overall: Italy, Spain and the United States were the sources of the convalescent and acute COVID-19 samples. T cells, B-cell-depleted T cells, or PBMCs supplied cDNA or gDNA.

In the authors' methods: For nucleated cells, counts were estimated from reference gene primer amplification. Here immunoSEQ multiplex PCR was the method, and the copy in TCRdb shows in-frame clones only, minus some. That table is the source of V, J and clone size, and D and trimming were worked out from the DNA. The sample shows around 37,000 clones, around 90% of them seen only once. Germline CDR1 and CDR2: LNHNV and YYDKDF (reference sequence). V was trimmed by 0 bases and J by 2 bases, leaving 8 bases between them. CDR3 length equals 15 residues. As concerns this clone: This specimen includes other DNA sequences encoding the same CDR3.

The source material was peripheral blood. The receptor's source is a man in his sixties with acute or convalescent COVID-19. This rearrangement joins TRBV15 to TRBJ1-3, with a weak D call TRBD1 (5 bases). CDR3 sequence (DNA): TGTGCCACCAGCAGAGATAGGGGAACTGGAAACACCATATATTTT. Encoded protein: CATSRDRGTGNTIYF.